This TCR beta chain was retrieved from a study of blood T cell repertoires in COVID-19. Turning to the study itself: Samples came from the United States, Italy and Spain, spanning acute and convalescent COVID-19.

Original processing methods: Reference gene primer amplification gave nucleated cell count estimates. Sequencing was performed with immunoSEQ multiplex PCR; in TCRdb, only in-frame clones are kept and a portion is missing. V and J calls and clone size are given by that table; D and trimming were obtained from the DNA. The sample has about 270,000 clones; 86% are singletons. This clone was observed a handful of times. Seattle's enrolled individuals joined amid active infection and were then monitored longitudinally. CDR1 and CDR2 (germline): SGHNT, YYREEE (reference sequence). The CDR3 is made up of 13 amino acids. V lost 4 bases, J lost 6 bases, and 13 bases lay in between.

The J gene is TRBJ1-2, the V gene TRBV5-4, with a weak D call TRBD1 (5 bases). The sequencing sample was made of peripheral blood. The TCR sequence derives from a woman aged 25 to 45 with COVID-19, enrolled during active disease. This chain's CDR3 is CASSPKGSNGYTF. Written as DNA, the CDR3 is TGTGCCAGCAGCCCGAAGGGGTCTAATGGCTACACCTTC. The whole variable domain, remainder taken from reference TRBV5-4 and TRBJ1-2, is ETGVTQSPTHLIKTRGQQVTLRCSSQSGHNTVSWYQQALGQGPQFIFQYYREEENGRGNFPPRFSGLQFPNYSSELNVNALELDDSALYLCASSPKGSNGYTFGSGTRLTVV.